This entry lists 30 T cell receptor beta chains sequenced from one sample in a study of response to subunit inactivated influenza vaccine. TCRdb recomputed calls from the RT-PCR reads with MiXCR, one row per CDR3 protein. The table lists 400,000 to 650,000 distinct CDR3 sequences, about 7.2% of them singletons. The specimen comprised PBMCs from blood, sampled 23 months after vaccination. These TCRs come from a man between 50 and 75 years old who received an inactivated influenza vaccine.

This chain uses TRBV6-1 with TRBJ2-7; D gene unclear. Germline CDR1 is MNHNS and CDR2 is SASEGT. CDR3 length equals 11 residues. The ends were cut back, 6 bases at V and 6 bases at J, with 9 bases in the middle. The CDR3 coding sequence is TGTGCCAGCAGCCATTCGTCCGAGCAGTACTTC. Protein sequence: CASSHSSEQYF.

This clonotype was observed a few times. V usage is TRBV18 and J usage is TRBJ1-1; 10 bases match TRBD1. The CDR3 is 15 residues long. Losses at the gene ends were 4 bases for V and 6 bases for J; bases not matched to a gene: 8. Germline CDR1 KGHSH, CDR2 LQKENI. The CDR3 loop is CASSRLPGQGPEAFF. The CDR3 DNA reads TGTGCCAGCTCACGTCTCCCGGGACAGGGGCCTGAAGCTTTCTTT.

The table lists this clonotype with a few counts. The J gene is TRBJ2-1, the V gene TRBV20-1; either TRBD1 or TRBD2 may supply D (5 bases each). Per germline, CDR1 DFQATT and CDR2 SNEGSKA (reference sequence). Trimming pared 6 bases from V and 6 bases from J, leaving 9 bases between. The CDR3 loop spans 11 amino acids. This CDR3 reads CSARDPNEQFF. DNA of the CDR3: TGCAGTGCCAGGGACCCCAATGAGCAGTTCTTC.

The chain links TRBV4-3 to TRBJ1-1, with D possibly TRBD1 on 6 matching bases. The CDR3 totals 15 residues. The germline CDR1 and CDR2 sequences are LGHNA and YSLEER. With 3 bases removed from V and 1 base from J, the gap between germline ends came to 12 bases. CDR3 region: CASSHGGRRNTEAFF. The CDR3 region has the DNA TGCGCCAGCAGCCACGGGGGGCGAAGGAACACTGAAGCTTTCTTT.

This clonotype has just a few counts. V and J are TRBV7-2 and TRBJ1-2, with unresolved D. Germline V CDR1 and CDR2: SGHTA, FQGNSA. V was trimmed by 5 bases and J by 4 bases, leaving 14 bases between them. CDR3 length equals 14 residues. The CDR3: CASSPRLLGYGYTF. For the CDR3, the DNA is TGTGCCAGCAGCCCCAGACTGTTGGGCTATGGCTACACCTTC.

The CDR3: CASSGQGPSTDTQYF. The DNA for the CDR3 is TGTGCCAGCAGTGGGCAGGGGCCGAGCACAGATACGCAGTATTTT. V usage is TRBV6-1 and J usage is TRBJ2-3; D might be TRBD1 (6 bases). V was shortened by 4 bases and J by 0 bases, with 11 bases between the two germline ends. Germline V gene lookup returns CDR1 MNHNS and CDR2 SASEGT. The CDR3 is 15 residues long.

This clonotype was observed a handful of times. The genes are TRBV7-2 and TRBJ2-2; 11 bases fit TRBD1. This CDR3 has 14 residues. CDR1 and CDR2 (germline): SGHTA, FQGNSA. The V gene end was trimmed by 5 bases and the J gene end by 7 bases; junction bases not matched to a gene: 3. The CDR3 coding sequence is TGTGCCAGCAGCCGGGACAGGGGGAACGGGGAGCTGTTTTTT. This encodes CASSRDRGNGELFF.

The chain carries TRBV14 and TRBJ2-7; D is possibly TRBD1 (7 bases). The CDR3 totals 14 residues. V was cut by 4 bases and J by 3 bases, with 13 bases left in between. CDR1 SGHDN and CDR2 FVKESK come from the germline V gene. The CDR3 nucleotides are TGTGCCAGCAGCCTCTGGAGGGACAGCTACGAGCAGTACTTC. Translation: CASSLWRDSYEQYF.

Ten or more counts support this clonotype. This chain connects TRBV4-2 to TRBJ1-2; maybe TRBD1 (6 bases). The ends were cut back, 2 bases at V and 3 bases at J, with 16 bases in the middle. Germline V CDR1 and CDR2: LGHNA, YNFKEQ. The length of the CDR3 is 16 residues. The CDR3 reads CASSQPGQNHYYGYTF. The CDR3 DNA is TGTGCCAGCAGCCAACCTGGACAGAATCACTACTATGGCTACACCTTC.

The sample holds many counts of this clonotype. The chain uses TRBV12-3 or TRBV12-4 and TRBJ2-1, with TRBD2 matching over 14 bases. CDR3 length: 16 residues. The junction had 0 bases not matched to a gene; V was cut back by 3 bases and J by 2 bases. DNA for the CDR3: TGTGCCAGCAGTTTGACTAGCGGGAGGGCCTACAATGAGCAGTTCTTC. Translated, it gives CASSLTSGRAYNEQFF.

This clonotype was counted ten times or more. V and J are TRBV5-5 and TRBJ1-4; the D is unclear. Germline assignment: CDR1 SGHKS and CDR2 YYEKEE (reference sequence). V was trimmed by 4 bases and J by 7 bases, leaving 17 bases between them. The CDR3 contains 15 residues. The DNA of the CDR3 is TGTGCCAGCAGCCCCTCGTCGAGAGGTGGTGAAAAACTGTTTTTT. Translated: CASSPSSRGGEKLFF. Drawing the rest from reference TRBV5-5 and TRBJ1-4, the complete variable domain is DAGVTQSPTHLIKTRGQQVTLRCSPISGHKSVSWYQQVLGQGPQFIFQYYEKEERGRGNFPDRFSARQFPNYSSELNVNALLLGDSALYLCASSPSSRGGEKLFFGSGTQLSVL.

This clonotype was detected many times. The rearrangement links TRBV3-1 to TRBJ1-1; TRBD1 is a possible D gene (6 bases). The CDR3 sequence is 14 residues long. The germline V gene encodes CDR1 LGHDT and CDR2 YNNKEL (reference sequence). Trimming shortened V by 5 bases and J by 2 bases, and 12 bases separated the two germline ends. CDR3 amino acids: CASSTTDSNTEAFF. In DNA form, the CDR3 reads TGTGCCAGCAGCACCACGGACAGTAACACTGAAGCTTTCTTT.

The chain employs TRBV15 and TRBJ2-5; possible D gene TRBD1, 7 bases. Germline assignment: CDR1 LNHNV and CDR2 YYDKDF (reference sequence). CDR3 length: 16 residues. Trimming cost V 4 bases and J 4 bases, with 19 bases left between them. The CDR3 here is CATSTRDSRGGETQYF. DNA of the CDR3: TGTGCCACCAGCACAAGGGACAGTCGGGGAGGAGAGACCCAGTACTTC.

Many counts were recorded for this clonotype. V gene TRBV6-5 combines with J gene TRBJ2-2, with D possibly matching TRBD1 (5 bases). Germline CDR1 reads MNHEY; CDR2 reads SVGAGI. The length of the CDR3 is 12 residues. Between the trimmed V and J ends, which lost 6 bases and 6 bases, there was a span of 8 bases. The CDR3 loop reads CASRARAGELFF. The DNA for the CDR3 is TGTGCCAGCAGAGCCAGGGCCGGGGAGCTGTTTTTT.

This sequence joins TRBV7-8 and TRBJ1-2; TRBD1 is a possible D gene (5 bases). V was clipped by 7 bases and J by 1 base, with 13 bases between them. The germline V gene has CDR1 SGHVS and CDR2 FQNEAQ. This CDR3 is built from 14 residues. The CDR3 reads CASTQPGHNYGYTF. For the CDR3, the DNA is TGTGCCAGCACCCAGCCAGGGCATAACTATGGCTACACCTTC.

This clonotype was observed many times. This chain joins TRBV10-3 and TRBJ2-7; TRBD1 agrees at 11 bases. The CDR3 is made up of 16 amino acids. The germline V gene has CDR1 ENHRY and CDR2 SYGVKD. Trimming at V came to 6 bases and at J to 3 bases, leaving 10 bases not matched to a gene. The CDR3 nucleotides read TGTGCCATCAGCGATCCTATGGGACAGGGGGTCTACGAGCAGTACTTC. Protein product: CAISDPMGQGVYEQYF.

This clonotype was found many times. V is TRBV20-1 and J is TRBJ2-1; D is possibly TRBD2 (6 bases). The V and J ends lost 5 bases and 10 bases respectively, with 21 bases between them. Germline CDR1 reads DFQATT; CDR2 reads SNEGSKA (reference sequence). CDR3 length equals 14 residues. The CDR3 region is CSAPGSRNLMEQFF. DNA of the CDR3: TGCAGTGCTCCCGGGAGTCGAAATTTAATGGAGCAGTTCTTC.

This clonotype was detected only a few times. V usage is TRBV12-3 or TRBV12-4 and J usage is TRBJ1-6; 9 bases align to TRBD1. V lost 3 bases to trimming and J lost 7 bases; unmatched junction nucleotides: 4. CDR3 length equals 15 residues. CDR3 DNA sequence: TGTGCCAGCAGTTTGGGGACAGGGATCAATTCACCCCTCCACTTT. The encoded protein is CASSLGTGINSPLHF.

The sample holds many counts of this clonotype. The genes are TRBV7-3 and TRBJ2-6; D possibly corresponds to TRBD2 (6 bases). Per the germline V gene, CDR1 is SGHTA and CDR2 is FQGTGA. V was clipped by 4 bases and J by 3 bases, with 7 bases between them. This CDR3 has 14 amino acids. Here the CDR3 reads CASSSGVGANVLTF. The DNA for the CDR3 is TGTGCCAGCAGCTCGGGAGTTGGGGCCAACGTCCTGACTTTC.

The gene calls are TRBV11-1 and TRBJ2-3, with TRBD1 as a possible D gene (6 bases). The CDR3 contains 16 residues. Germline CDR1 is SGHAT and CDR2 is FQDESV (reference sequence). V lost 1 base and J lost 1, with 12 bases in between. CDR3 loop: CASSLDRVLGTDTQYF. The CDR3 DNA follows: TGTGCCAGCAGCTTAGACAGGGTTTTGGGCACAGATACGCAGTATTTT.

This clonotype was seen many times. The rearrangement joins TRBV5-5 to TRBJ1-2; 8 nucleotides agree with TRBD1. Trimming removed 4 bases from V and 0 bases from J; junction bases left unmatched: 5. Looked up from germline, CDR1 is SGHKS and CDR2 is YYEKEE (reference sequence). The CDR3 loop spans 15 amino acids. CDR3 sequence (DNA): TGTGCCAGCAGCCAAACGACAGGGGCTAACTATGGCTACACCTTC. Translating gives CASSQTTGANYGYTF.

A few counts support this clonotype. The chain links TRBV29-1 to TRBJ2-3; 10 bases align to TRBD2. The CDR3 spans 15 residues. Germline CDR1 and CDR2: SQVTM and ANQGSEA. V lost 4 bases, J lost 6 bases, and 10 bases stayed unmatched. DNA for the CDR3: TGCAGCGTTGTTCGTCTAGCGGGAGATGGGGATACGCAGTATTTT. It encodes CSVVRLAGDGDTQYF.

The V and J genes are TRBV9 and TRBJ1-3, with D possibly being TRBD1 (6 bases). V was cut by 0 bases and J by 2 bases, with 12 bases left in between. Germline values: CDR1 SGDLS, CDR2 YYNGEE. There are 16 residues in the CDR3. CDR3 protein: CASSVAPGQPGNTIYF. CDR3 DNA: TGTGCCAGCAGCGTAGCCCCCGGACAGCCTGGAAACACCATATATTTT. The variable domain in full, completed from reference TRBV9 and TRBJ1-3, reads DSGVTQTPKHLITATGQRVTLRCSPRSGDLSVYWYQQSLDQGLQFLIQYYNGEERAKGNILERFSAQQFPDLHSELNLSSLELGDSALYFCASSVAPGQPGNTIYFGEGSWLTVV.

V usage is TRBV4-3 and J usage is TRBJ2-5; the D gene could be TRBD1 or TRBD2 (6 bases each). Germline V lookup: CDR1 LGHNA, CDR2 YSLEER. Trimming shortened V by 0 bases and J by 4 bases, and 12 bases separated the two germline ends. There are 15 residues in the CDR3. DNA for the CDR3: TGCGCCAGCAGCCAAGAAGATCGGGGGCGAGAGACCCAGTACTTC. The encoded protein is CASSQEDRGRETQYF.

The gene calls are TRBV5-1 and TRBJ1-1; no definite D call. Germline V gene data show CDR1 as SGHRS and CDR2 as YFSETQ. This CDR3 spans 13 amino acids. V was shortened by 2 bases and J by 6 bases, with 11 bases between the two germline ends. As DNA, the CDR3 is TGCGCCAGCAGCTTAGAGAATTGGGCTGAAGCTTTCTTT. Its translation is CASSLENWAEAFF.

The table lists this clonotype with many counts. The genes are TRBV12-3 or TRBV12-4 and TRBJ1-2; D not certain. V lost 5 bases and J lost 4, with 5 bases in between. The CDR3 has 11 amino acids. The CDR3 reads CASSPTYGYTF. As DNA, the CDR3 is TGTGCCAGCAGTCCTACCTATGGCTACACCTTC.

This clonotype was found a few times. This chain joins TRBV5-1 and TRBJ2-3; D may correspond to TRBD1 or TRBD2 (8 bases each). In germline, CDR1 is SGHRS, CDR2 YFSETQ. V shed 4 bases and J shed 2 bases, with 20 bases lying between them. This CDR3 has 17 amino acids. DNA for the CDR3: TGCGCCAGCAGCCCAGGGGGCGGGGGGCCTCCCACAGATACGCAGTATTTT. Translating gives CASSPGGGGPPTDTQYF.

This clonotype was observed many times. This chain uses TRBV5-6 with TRBJ2-3; D uncertain. Between the trimmed V and J ends, which lost 5 bases and 5 bases, there was a span of 12 bases. Germline loops: CDR1 SGHDT, CDR2 YYEEEE. The CDR3 is made up of 13 amino acids. CDR3 loop: CASRGMGRDTQYF. As DNA, the CDR3 is TGTGCCAGCAGAGGAATGGGAAGAGATACGCAGTATTTT.

This clonotype was counted between two and nine times. This chain connects TRBV4-2 to TRBJ1-6; 10 nucleotides align to TRBD1. CDR3 length: 15 amino acids. Germline trimming cut 4 bases from V and 9 bases from J; bases unmatched to any gene: 6. Germline assignment: CDR1 LGHNA and CDR2 YNFKEQ. CDR3 sequence: CASSPGTGEFSPLHF. CDR3 in DNA: TGTGCCAGCAGCCCTGGGACAGGGGAATTTTCACCCCTCCACTTT.

The chain employs TRBV7-2 and TRBJ1-4; tentatively, D is TRBD1 (5 bases). The CDR3 covers 16 residues. V was cut by 5 bases and J by 12 bases, with 25 bases left in between. CDR1 is SGHTA and CDR2 is FQGNSA in the germline V gene. CDR3 nucleotides: TGTGCCAGCAGCCCACTAGGACATTGGGGCGTGTCGCAACTGTTTTTT. Amino acid sequence: CASSPLGHWGVSQLFF.